These T cell receptor beta chains were read from a single sample in a study of T cells in Graves' hyperthyroidism and ophthalmopathy. TCRdb reprocessed the multiplex PCR reads with MiXCR, giving one entry per CDR3 protein. This sample has some 760,000 distinct CDR3 sequences, with about 15% found just once. Input material: blood. The source of these receptors is a woman aged 18 to 35 with Graves' hyperthyroidism. Both conserved end residues are part of each CDR3. Fields, in order: D gene, J gene, V gene, clone size, CDR3 DNA, CDR3 protein. D genes are given only for firm matches. Expanded clones are given a class, and other clones once, few, many or no size at all.

D: TRBD2
J: TRBJ2-1
V: TRBV2
size: many
DNA: TGTGCCAGCAGAGGCTTAGCGGGCCTCTCCTACAATGAGCAGTTCTTC
CDR3: CASRGLAGLSYNEQFF

D: .
J: TRBJ2-1
V: TRBV6-1
size: many
DNA: TGTGCCAGCAGCGACAAACACAATGAGCAGTTCTTC
CDR3: CASSDKHNEQFF

D: .
J: TRBJ2-7
V: TRBV19
size: .
DNA: TGTGCCAGTAGTAGCCAACCTTCTAGCGTGGGAAACGAGCAGTACTTC
CDR3: CASSSQPSSVGNEQYF

D: TRBD1
J: TRBJ1-1
V: TRBV30
size: many
DNA: TGTGCCTGGGGGACAGGGATGAACACTGAAGCTTTCTTT
CDR3: CAWGTGMNTEAFF

D: .
J: TRBJ2-3
V: TRBV27
size: few
DNA: TGTGCCAGCAGTTTATACCGGGCCACAGATACGCAGTATTTT
CDR3: CASSLYRATDTQYF

D: TRBD2
J: TRBJ2-4
V: TRBV20-1
size: few
DNA: TGCAGTGCTCCCCGCAGGGCGGGAGTCGACAAAAACATTCAGTACTTC
CDR3: CSAPRRAGVDKNIQYF

D: TRBD2
J: TRBJ2-7
V: TRBV5-8
size: many
DNA: TGTGCCAGCAGCTTGGCAGGCGGGAGCGCCTACGAGCAGTACTTC
CDR3: CASSLAGGSAYEQYF

D: TRBD2
J: TRBJ2-7
V: TRBV4-1
size: many
DNA: TGCGCCAGCAGCCAAGTCGGGACTAGCGGGTCCGAGCAGTACTTC
CDR3: CASSQVGTSGSEQYF

D: .
J: TRBJ2-1
V: TRBV6-2/TRBV6-3
size: few
DNA: TGTGCCAGCGGCACGACTTTTTACAATGAGCAGTTCTTC
CDR3: CASGTTFYNEQFF

D: TRBD2
J: TRBJ2-7
V: TRBV20-1
size: many
DNA: TGCAGTGCTAGGTGGATTGGCGGGAGTAAGTACGAGCAGTACTTC
CDR3: CSARWIGGSKYEQYF

D: TRBD1
J: TRBJ2-7
V: TRBV6-1
size: .
DNA: TGTGCCAGCAGCCTGGGACAGGGTCTCCACGAGCAGTACTTC
CDR3: CASSLGQGLHEQYF

D: .
J: TRBJ1-5
V: TRBV11-2
size: many
DNA: TGTGCCAGCAGCTATAACCCAAGGCAGCCCCAGCATTTT
CDR3: CASSYNPRQPQHF

D: .
J: TRBJ1-5
V: TRBV20-1
size: few
DNA: TGCAGTGCCTTGATGATGAGGGATAGCAATCAGCCCCAGCATTTT
CDR3: CSALMMRDSNQPQHF

D: .
J: TRBJ1-6
V: TRBV4-3
size: .
DNA: TGCGCCAGCAGCCAAGACCTGGTACCCAATTCACCCCTCCACTTT
CDR3: CASSQDLVPNSPLHF

D: .
J: TRBJ2-2
V: TRBV19
size: .
DNA: TGTGCCAGTAGTAGGATGTCGGCGAACACCGGGGAGCTGTTTTTT
CDR3: CASSRMSANTGELFF

D: .
J: TRBJ1-1
V: TRBV4-1
size: few
DNA: TGCGCCAGCAGCCAACCCCAGGGCGGTAGGACTGAAGCTTTCTTT
CDR3: CASSQPQGGRTEAFF

D: .
J: TRBJ1-1
V: TRBV12-3/TRBV12-4
size: .
DNA: TGTGCCAGCAGTTTAGGACTCTACCTCCGGTTGAACACTGAAGCTTTCTTT
CDR3: CASSLGLYLRLNTEAFF

D: .
J: TRBJ2-4
V: TRBV12-3/TRBV12-4
size: .
DNA: TGTGCCAGCAGTTCTTGGGGGGACTTAGCCAAAAACATTCAGTACTTC
CDR3: CASSSWGDLAKNIQYF

D: .
J: TRBJ2-7
V: TRBV3-1
size: .
DNA: TGTGCCAGCAGCCAAGTACAGGCCTCCTACGAGCAGTACTTC
CDR3: CASSQVQASYEQYF

D: .
J: TRBJ2-1
V: TRBV12-3/TRBV12-4
size: many
DNA: TGTGCCAGCATCAGTCAGAAAGCGGAAAGCTCCTACAATGAGCAGTTCTTC
CDR3: CASISQKAESSYNEQFF

D: .
J: TRBJ2-1
V: TRBV30
size: many
DNA: TGTGCCTGGAGGGCCCTTTGGGAGGCGGCTTTTTACAATGAGCAGTTCTTC
CDR3: CAWRALWEAAFYNEQFF

D: .
J: TRBJ2-2
V: TRBV2
size: many
DNA: TGTGCCAGCAGTGACAGGCCTGTATCCACCGGGGAGCTGTTTTTT
CDR3: CASSDRPVSTGELFF

D: TRBD2
J: TRBJ2-5
V: TRBV20-1
size: .
DNA: TGCAGTGCTAGAGGACTAGCGGGAGGGCCGACCCAGTACTTC
CDR3: CSARGLAGGPTQYF

D: TRBD1
J: TRBJ2-7
V: TRBV11-2
size: .
DNA: TGTGCCAGCAGCTCCCCTTTGACCGGGACAGGGGGCGCGGGGGAGCAGTACTTC
CDR3: CASSSPLTGTGGAGEQYF

D: .
J: TRBJ2-2
V: TRBV28
size: many
DNA: TGTGCCAGCAGTTCCAGGATCGCCGGGGAGCTGTTTTTT
CDR3: CASSSRIAGELFF

D: .
J: TRBJ2-2
V: TRBV7-9
size: .
DNA: TGTGCCCGAGGAGGGGCGGGGAACACCGGGGAGCTGTTTTTT
CDR3: CARGGAGNTGELFF

D: TRBD1
J: TRBJ2-1
V: TRBV14
size: many
DNA: TGTGCCAGCAGCCAAGAATTACAGGGGAAAACCTACAATGAGCAGTTCTTC
CDR3: CASSQELQGKTYNEQFF